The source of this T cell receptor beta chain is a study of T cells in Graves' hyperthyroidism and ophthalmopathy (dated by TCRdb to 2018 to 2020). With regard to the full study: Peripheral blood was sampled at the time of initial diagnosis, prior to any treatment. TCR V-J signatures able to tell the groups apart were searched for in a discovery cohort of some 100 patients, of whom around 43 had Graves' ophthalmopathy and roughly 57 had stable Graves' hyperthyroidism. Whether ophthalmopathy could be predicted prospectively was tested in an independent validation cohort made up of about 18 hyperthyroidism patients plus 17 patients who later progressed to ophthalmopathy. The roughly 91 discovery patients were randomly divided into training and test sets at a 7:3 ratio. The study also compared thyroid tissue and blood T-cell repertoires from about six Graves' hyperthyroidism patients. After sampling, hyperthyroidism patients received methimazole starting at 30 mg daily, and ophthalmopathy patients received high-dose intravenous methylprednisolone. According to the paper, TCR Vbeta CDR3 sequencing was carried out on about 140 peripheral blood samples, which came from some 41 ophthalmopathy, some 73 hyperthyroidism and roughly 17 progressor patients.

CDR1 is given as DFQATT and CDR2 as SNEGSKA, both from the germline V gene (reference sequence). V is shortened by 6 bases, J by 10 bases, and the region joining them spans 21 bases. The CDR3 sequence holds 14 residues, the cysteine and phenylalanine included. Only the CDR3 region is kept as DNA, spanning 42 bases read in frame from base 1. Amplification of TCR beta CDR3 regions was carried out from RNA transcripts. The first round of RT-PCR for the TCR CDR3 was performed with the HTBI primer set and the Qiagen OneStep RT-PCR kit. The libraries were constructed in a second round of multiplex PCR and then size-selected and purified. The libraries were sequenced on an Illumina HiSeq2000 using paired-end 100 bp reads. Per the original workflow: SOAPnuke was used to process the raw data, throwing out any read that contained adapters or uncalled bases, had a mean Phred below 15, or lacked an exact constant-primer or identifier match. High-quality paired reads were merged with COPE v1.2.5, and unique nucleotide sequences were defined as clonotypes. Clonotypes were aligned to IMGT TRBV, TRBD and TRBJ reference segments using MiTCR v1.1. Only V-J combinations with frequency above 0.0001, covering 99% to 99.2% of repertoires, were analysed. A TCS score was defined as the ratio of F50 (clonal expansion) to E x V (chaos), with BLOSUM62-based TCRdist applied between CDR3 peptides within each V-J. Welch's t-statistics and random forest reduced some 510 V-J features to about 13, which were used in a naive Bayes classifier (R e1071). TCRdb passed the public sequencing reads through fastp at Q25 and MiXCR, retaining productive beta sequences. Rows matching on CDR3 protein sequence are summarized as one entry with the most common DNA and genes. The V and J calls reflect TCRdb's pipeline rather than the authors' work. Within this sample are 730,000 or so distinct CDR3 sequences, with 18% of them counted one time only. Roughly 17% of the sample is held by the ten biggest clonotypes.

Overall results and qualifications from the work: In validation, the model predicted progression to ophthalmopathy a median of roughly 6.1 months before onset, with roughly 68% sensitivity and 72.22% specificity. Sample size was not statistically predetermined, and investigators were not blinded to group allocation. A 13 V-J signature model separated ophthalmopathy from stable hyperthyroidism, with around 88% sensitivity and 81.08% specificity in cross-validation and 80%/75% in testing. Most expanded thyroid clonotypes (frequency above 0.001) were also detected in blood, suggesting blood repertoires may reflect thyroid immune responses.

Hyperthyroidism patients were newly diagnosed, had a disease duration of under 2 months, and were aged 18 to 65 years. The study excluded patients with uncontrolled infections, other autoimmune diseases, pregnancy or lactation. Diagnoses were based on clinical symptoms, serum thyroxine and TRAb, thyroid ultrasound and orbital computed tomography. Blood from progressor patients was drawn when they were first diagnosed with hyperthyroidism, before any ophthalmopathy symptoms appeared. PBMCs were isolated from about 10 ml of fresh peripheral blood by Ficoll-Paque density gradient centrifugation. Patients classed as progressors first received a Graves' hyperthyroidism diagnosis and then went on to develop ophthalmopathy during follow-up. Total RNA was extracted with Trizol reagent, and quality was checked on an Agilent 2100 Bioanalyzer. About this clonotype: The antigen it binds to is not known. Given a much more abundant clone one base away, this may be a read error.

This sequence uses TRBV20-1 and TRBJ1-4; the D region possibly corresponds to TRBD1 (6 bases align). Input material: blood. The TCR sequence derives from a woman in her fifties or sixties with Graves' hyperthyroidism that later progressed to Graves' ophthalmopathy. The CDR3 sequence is CSAIGTTLPGKLFF. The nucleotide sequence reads TGCAGTGCCATCGGGACAACCCTCCCTGGAAAACTGTTTTTT.